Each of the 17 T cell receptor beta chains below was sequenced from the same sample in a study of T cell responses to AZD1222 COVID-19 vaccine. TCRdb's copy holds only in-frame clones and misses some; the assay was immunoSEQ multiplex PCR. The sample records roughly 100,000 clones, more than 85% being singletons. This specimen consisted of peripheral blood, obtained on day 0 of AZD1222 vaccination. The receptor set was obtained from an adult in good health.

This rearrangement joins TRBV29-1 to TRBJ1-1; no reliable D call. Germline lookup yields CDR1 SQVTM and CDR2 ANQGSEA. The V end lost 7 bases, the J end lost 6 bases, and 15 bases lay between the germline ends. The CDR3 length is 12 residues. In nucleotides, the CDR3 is TGCAGCGCCAGTAGAGGAGGCTCTGAAGCTTTCTTT. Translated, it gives CSASRGGSEAFF.

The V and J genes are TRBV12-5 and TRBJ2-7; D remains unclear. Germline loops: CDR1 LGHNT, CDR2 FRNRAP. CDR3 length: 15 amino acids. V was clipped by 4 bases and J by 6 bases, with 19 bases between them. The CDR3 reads CASGSPGPPGIEQYF. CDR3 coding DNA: TGTGCTAGTGGTTCCCCCGGGCCCCCGGGCATCGAGCAGTACTTC.

The CDR3 loop is CASSLEGGNIQYF. CDR3 coding DNA: TGCGCCAGCAGCTTGGAAGGGGGGAACATTCAGTACTTC. The chain recombines TRBV5-1 with TRBJ2-4; D may be TRBD1 or TRBD2 (6 bases each). CDR1 and CDR2 from the germline V gene are SGHRS and YFSETQ. The CDR3 is made up of 13 amino acids. Trimming cost V 0 bases and J 7 bases, with 8 bases left between them.

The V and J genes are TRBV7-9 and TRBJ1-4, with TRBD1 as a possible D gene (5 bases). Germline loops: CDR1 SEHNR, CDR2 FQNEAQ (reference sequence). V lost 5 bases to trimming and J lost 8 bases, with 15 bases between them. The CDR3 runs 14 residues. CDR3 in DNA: TGTGCCAGCAGCCTCGGTTGGGACGAAGAAAAACTGTTTTTT. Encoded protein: CASSLGWDEEKLFF.

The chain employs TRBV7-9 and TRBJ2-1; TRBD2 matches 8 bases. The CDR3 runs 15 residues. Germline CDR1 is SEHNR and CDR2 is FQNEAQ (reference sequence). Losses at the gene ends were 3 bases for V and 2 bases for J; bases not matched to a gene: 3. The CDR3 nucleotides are TGTGCCAGCAGCTTGCGGGAGGCCCCCTACAATGAGCAGTTCTTC. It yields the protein CASSLREAPYNEQFF.

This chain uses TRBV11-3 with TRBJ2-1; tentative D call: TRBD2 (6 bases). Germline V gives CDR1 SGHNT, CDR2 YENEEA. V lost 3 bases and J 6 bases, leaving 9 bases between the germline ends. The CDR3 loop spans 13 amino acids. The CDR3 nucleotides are TGTGCCAGCAGCTTGGATAGCGGCAATGAGCAGTTCTTC. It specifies CASSLDSGNEQFF.

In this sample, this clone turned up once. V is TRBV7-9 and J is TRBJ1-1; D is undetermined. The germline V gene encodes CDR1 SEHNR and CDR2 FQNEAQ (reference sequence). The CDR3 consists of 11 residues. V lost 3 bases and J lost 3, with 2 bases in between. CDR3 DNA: TGTGCCAGCAGCTTCTACACTGAAGCTTTCTTT. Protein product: CASSFYTEAFF.

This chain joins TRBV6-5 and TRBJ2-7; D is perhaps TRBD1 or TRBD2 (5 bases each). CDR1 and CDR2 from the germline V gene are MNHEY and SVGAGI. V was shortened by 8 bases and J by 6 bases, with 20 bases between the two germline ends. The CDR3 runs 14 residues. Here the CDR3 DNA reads TGTGCCAGCCAACCGGGACCGGATGCGGGCGAGCAGTACTTC. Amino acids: CASQPGPDAGEQYF.

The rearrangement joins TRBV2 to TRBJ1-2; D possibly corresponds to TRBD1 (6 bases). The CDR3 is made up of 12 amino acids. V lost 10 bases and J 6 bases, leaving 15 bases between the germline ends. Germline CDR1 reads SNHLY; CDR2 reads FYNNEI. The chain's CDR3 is CATTWGANGYTF. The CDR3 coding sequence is TGTGCCACTACTTGGGGGGCTAATGGCTACACCTTC. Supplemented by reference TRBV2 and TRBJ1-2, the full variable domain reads EPEVTQTPSHQVTQMGQEVILRCVPISNHLYFYWYRQILGQKVEFLVSFYNNEISEKSEIFDDQFSVERPDGSNFTLKIRSTKLEDSAMYFCATTWGANGYTFGSGTRLTVV.

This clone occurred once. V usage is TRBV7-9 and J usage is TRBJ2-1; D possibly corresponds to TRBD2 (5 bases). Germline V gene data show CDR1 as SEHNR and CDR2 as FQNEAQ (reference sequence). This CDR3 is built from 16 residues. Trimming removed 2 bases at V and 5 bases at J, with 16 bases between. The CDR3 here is CASSLSGLASHNEQFF. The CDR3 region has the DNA TGTGCCAGCAGCTTATCCGGTCTAGCCTCTCACAATGAGCAGTTCTTC.

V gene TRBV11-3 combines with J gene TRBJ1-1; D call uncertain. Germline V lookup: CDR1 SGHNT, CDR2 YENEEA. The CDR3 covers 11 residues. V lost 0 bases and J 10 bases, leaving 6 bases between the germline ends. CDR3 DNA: TGTGCCAGCAGCTTAGAGGAAGGAGCTTTCTTT. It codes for CASSLEEGAFF.

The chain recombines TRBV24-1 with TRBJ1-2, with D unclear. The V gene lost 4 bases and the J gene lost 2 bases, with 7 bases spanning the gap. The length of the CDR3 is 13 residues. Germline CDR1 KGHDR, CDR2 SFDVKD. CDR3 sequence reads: CATSETVNYGYTF. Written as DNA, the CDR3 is TGTGCCACCAGTGAAACAGTCAACTATGGCTACACCTTC.

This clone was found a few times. CDR3 nucleotides: TGTGCCAGCAGCGTAACAAGGGGCGGTGAAAAACTGTTTTTT. Its translation is CASSVTRGGEKLFF. The chain employs TRBV9 and TRBJ1-4; D is possibly TRBD1 (5 bases). Trimming stripped 1 base from V and 7 bases from J, with 11 bases between. Germline values: CDR1 SGDLS, CDR2 YYNGEE. There are 14 residues in the CDR3.

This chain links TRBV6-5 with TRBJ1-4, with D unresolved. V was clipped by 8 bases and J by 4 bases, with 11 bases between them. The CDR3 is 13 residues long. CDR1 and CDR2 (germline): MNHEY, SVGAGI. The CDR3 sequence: CASGLTLNEKLFF. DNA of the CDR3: TGTGCCAGCGGCCTTACTCTTAATGAAAAACTGTTTTTT.

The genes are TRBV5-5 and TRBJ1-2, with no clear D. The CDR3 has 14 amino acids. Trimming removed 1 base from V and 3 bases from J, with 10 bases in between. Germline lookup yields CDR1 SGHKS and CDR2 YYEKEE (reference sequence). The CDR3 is CASSLRSGDYGYTF. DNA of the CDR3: TGTGCCAGCAGCTTGCGGAGCGGGGACTATGGCTACACCTTC.

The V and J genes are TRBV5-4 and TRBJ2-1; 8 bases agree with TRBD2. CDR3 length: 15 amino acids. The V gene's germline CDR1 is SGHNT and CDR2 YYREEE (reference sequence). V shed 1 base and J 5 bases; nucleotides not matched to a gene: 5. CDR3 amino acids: CASSLKLSGDNEQFF. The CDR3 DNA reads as TGTGCCAGCAGCTTGAAGCTTAGCGGGGACAATGAGCAGTTCTTC. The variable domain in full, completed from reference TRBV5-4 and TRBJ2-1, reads ETGVTQSPTHLIKTRGQQVTLRCSSQSGHNTVSWYQQALGQGPQFIFQYYREEENGRGNFPPRFSGLQFPNYSSELNVNALELDDSALYLCASSLKLSGDNEQFFGPGTRLTVL.

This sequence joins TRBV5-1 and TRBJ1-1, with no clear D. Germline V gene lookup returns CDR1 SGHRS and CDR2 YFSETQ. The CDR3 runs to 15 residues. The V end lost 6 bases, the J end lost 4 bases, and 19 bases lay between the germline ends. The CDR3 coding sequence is TGCGCCAGCAAGTTGGAATATAGGGAACGCACTGAAGCTTTCTTT. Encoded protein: CASKLEYRERTEAFF. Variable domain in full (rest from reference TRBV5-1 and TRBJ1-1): KAGVTQTPRYLIKTRGQQVTLSCSPISGHRSVSWYQQTPGQGLQFLFEYFSETQRNKGNFPGRFSGRQFSNSRSEMNVSTLELGDSALYLCASKLEYRERTEAFFGQGTRLTVV.